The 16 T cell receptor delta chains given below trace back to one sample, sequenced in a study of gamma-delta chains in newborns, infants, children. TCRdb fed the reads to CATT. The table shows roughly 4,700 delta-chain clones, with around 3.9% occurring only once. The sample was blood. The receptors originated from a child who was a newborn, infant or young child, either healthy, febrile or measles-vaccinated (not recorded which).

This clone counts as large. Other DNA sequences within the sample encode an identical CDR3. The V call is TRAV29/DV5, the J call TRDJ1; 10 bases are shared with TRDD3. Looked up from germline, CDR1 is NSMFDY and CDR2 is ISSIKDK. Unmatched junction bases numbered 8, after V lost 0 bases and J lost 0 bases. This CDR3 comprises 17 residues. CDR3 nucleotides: TGTGCAGCAAGCGATCTGGGGGATATTTTTCACACCGATAAACTCATCTTT. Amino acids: CAASDLGDIFHTDKLIF.

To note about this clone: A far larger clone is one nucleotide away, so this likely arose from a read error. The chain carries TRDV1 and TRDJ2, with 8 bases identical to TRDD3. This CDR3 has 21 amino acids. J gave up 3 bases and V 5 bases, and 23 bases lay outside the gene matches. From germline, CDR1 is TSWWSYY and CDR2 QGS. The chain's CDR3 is CALGKTLPSGLLGVVTAQLFF. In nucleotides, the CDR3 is TGTGCTCTTGGGAAGACACTTCCTTCCGGCTTACTGGGGGTCGTGACAGCACAACTCTTCTTT.

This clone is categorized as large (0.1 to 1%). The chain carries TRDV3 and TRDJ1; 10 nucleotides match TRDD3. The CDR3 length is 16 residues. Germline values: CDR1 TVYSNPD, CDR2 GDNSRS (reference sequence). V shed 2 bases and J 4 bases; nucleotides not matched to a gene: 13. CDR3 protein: CAFASVLGDEGDKLIF. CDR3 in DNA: TGTGCCTTTGCGTCCGTACTGGGGGATGAGGGCGATAAACTCATCTTT. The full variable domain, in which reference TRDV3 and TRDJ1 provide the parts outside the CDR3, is CDKVTQSSPDQTVASGSEVVLLCTYDTVYSNPDLFWYRIRPDYSFQFVFYGDNSRSEGADFTQGRFSVKHILTQKAFHLVISPVRTEDSATYYCAFASVLGDEGDKLIFGKGTRVTVEP.

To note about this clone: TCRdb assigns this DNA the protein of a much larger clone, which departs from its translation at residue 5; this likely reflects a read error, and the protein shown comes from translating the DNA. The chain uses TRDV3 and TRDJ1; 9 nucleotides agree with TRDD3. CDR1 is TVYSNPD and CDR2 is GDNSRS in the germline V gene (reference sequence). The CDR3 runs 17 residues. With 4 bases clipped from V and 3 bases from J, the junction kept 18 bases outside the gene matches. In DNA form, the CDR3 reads TGTGCCTCCAACCTCCTACTGGGGGACCAATGCCCCGATAAACTCATCTTT. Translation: CASNLLLGDQCPDKLIF.

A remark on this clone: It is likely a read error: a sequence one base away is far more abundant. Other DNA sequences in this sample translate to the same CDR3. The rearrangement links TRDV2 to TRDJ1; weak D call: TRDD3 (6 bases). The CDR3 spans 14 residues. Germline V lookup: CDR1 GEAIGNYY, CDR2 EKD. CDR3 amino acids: CACDTDWVIDKLIF. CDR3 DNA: TGTGCCTGTGACACGGACTGGGTGATCGATAAGCTCATCTTT.

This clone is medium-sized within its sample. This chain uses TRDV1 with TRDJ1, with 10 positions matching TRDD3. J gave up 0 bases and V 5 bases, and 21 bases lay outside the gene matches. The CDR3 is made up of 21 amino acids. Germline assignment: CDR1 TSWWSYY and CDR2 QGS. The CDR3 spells CALGPGRTYVGDTLNTDKLIF. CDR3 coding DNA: TGTGCTCTTGGGCCGGGGAGAACCTACGTGGGGGATACTCTGAACACCGATAAACTCATCTTT.

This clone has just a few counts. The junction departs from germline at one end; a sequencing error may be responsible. The CDR3 loop is CACDTVLWGTPSSWDTRQMFF. In nucleotides, the CDR3 is TGCGCCTGTGACACCGTACTCTGGGGGACACCCAGCTCCTGGGACACCCGACAGATGTTTTTC. This chain connects TRDV2 to TRDJ3; the match to TRDD3 covers 8 bases. There are 21 residues in the CDR3. From germline, CDR1 is GEAIGNYY and CDR2 EKD.

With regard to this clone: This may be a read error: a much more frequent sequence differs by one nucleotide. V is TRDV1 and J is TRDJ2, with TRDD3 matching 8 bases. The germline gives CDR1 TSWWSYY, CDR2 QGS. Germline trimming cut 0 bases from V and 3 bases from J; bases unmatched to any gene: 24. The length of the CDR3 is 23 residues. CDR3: CALGELKLHSYWGVRLMTAQLFF. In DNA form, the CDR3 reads TGTGCTCTTGGGGAACTTAAACTCCACTCGTACTGGGGGGTACGGCTAATGACAGCACAACTCTTCTTT.

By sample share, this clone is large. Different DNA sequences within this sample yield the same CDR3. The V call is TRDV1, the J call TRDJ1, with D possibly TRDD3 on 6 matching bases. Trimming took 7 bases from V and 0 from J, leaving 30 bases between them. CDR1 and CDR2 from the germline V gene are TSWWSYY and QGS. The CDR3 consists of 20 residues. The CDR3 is CALDPLGSTTTGKYTDKLIF. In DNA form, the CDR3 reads TGTGCTCTTGACCCCCTCGGTAGTACGACCACTGGGAAGTACACCGATAAACTCATCTTT.

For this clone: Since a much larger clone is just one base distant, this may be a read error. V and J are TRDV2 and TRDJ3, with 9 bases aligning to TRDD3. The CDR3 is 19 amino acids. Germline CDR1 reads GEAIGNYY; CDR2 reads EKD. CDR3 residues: CACDTYWGSSSWDARQMFF. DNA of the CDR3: TGTGCCTGTGACACCTACTGGGGGAGTAGCTCCTGGGACGCCCGACAGATGTTTTTC.

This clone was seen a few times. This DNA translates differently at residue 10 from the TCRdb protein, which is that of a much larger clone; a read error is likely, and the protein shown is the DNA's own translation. The CDR3 bases are TGTGCTCTTGGTTTCTCCTGGGGGATAAACTCCTCCTCGAACACCGATAAACTCATCTTT. Its translation: CALGFSWGINSSSNTDKLIF. This chain links TRDV1 with TRDJ1, with TRDD3 matching 10 bases. From germline, CDR1 is TSWWSYY and CDR2 QGS. The CDR3 totals 20 residues. The V segment lost 6 bases and the J segment 0 bases; nucleotides outside the gene matches: 19.

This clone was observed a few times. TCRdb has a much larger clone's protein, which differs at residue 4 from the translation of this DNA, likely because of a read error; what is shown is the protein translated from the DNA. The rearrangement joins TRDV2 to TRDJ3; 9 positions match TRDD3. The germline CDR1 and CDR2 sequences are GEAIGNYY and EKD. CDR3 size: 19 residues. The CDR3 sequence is CACGTGDTRSSWDTRQMFF. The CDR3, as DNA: TGTGCCTGTGGCACCGGGGATACGAGGAGCTCCTGGGACACCCGACAGATGTTTTTC.

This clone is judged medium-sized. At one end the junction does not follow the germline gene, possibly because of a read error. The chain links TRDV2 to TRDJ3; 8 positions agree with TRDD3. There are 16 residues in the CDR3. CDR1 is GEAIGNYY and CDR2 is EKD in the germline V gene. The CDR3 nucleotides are TGTGCCTGTGACACTGGGGGATCCCGGGACACCCGCCAGATGTTTTTC. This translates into CACDTGGSRDTRQMFF.

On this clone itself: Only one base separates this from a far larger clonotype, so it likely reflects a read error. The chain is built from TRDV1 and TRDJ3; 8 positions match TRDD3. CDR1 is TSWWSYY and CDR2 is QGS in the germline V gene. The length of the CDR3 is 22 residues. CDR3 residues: CALGEDTTVLGASSLDTRQMFF. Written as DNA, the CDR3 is TGTGCTCTTGGGGAAGATACCACCGTACTGGGGGCCAGCTCCTTGGACACCCGACAGATGTTTTTC.

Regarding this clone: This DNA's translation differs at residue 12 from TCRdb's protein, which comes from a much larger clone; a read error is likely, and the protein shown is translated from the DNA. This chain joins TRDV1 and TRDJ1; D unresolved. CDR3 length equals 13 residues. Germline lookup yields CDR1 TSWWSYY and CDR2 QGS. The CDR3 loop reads CALGPGVYDKLTF. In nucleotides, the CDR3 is TGTGCTCTTGGGCCCGGGGTTTACGATAAACTCACCTTT.

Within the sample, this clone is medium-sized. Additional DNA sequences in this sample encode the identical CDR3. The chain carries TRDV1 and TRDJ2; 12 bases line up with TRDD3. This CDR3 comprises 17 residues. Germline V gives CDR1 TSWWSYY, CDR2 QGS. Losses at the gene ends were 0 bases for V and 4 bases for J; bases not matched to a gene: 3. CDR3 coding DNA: TGTGCTCTTGGGGAACTTCCTGGGGGATACGGGACAGCACAACTCTTCTTT. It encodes CALGELPGGYGTAQLFF.